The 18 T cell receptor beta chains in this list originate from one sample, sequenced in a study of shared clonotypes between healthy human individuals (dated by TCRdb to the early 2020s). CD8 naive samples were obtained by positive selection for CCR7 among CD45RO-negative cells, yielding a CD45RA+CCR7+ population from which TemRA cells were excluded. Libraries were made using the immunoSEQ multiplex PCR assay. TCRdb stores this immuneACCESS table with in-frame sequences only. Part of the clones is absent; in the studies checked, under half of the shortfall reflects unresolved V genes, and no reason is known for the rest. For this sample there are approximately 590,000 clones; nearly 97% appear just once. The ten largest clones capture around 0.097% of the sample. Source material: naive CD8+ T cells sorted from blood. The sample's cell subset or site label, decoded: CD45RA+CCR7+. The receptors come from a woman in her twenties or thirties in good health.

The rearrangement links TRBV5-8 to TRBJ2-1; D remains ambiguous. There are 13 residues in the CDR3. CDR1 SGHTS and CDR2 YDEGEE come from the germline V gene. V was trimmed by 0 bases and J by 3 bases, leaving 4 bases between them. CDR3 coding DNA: TGTGCCAGCAGCTTGGGGGACTACAATGAGCAGTTCTTC. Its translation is CASSLGDYNEQFF.

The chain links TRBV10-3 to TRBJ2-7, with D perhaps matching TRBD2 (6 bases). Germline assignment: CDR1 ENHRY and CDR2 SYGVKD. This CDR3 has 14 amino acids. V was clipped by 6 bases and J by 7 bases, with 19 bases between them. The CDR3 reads CAIRPGGGSYEQYF. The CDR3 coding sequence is TGTGCCATCAGACCCGGCGGAGGGTCGTATGAGCAGTACTTC.

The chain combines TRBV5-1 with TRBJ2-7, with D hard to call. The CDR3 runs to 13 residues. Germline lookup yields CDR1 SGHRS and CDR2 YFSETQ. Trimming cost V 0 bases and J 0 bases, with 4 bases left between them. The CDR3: CASSLGFSYEQYF. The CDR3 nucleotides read TGCGCCAGCAGCTTGGGATTCTCCTACGAGCAGTACTTC.

CDR3 protein: CASSMGNEQFF. Written as DNA, the CDR3 is TGTGCCAGCAGCATGGGCAATGAGCAGTTCTTC. The chain carries TRBV6-5 and TRBJ2-1; D is ambiguous. Trimming stripped 6 bases from V and 6 bases from J, with 6 bases between. The CDR3 consists of 11 residues. CDR1 and CDR2 from the germline V gene are MNHEY and SVGAGI.

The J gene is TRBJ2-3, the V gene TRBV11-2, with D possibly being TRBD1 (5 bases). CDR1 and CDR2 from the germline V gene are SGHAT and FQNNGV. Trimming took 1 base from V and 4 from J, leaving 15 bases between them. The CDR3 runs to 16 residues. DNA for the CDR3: TGTGCCAGCAGCTTAGGGTGGGGCGCGTTACCAGATACGCAGTATTTT. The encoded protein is CASSLGWGALPDTQYF.

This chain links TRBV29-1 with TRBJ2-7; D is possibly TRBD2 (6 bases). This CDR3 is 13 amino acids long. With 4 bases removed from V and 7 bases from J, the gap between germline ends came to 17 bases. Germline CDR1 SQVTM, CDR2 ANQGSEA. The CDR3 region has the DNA TGCAGCGTTGGCGGCGGGGTTTCAAGGGAGCAGTACTTC. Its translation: CSVGGGVSREQYF.

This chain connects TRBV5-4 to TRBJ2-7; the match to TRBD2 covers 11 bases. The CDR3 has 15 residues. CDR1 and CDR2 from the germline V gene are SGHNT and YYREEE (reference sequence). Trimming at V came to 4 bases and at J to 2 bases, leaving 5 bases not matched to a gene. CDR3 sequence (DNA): TGTGCCAGCAGCGCAGGACTAGCGGGTACCTACGAGCAGTACTTC. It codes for CASSAGLAGTYEQYF.

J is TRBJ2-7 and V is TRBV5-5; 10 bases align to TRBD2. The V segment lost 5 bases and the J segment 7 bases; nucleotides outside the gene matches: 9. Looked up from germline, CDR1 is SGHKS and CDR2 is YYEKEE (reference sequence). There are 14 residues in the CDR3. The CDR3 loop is CASREREGVREQYF. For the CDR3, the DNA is TGTGCCAGCAGAGAGCGGGAGGGGGTCCGGGAGCAGTACTTC.

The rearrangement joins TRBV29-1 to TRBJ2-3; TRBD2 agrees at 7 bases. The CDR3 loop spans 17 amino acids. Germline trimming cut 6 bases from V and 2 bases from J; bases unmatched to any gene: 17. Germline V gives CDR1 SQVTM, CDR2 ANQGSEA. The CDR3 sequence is CSVSLAGVLRPTDTQYF. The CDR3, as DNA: TGCAGCGTGAGTCTCGCGGGAGTTCTCCGTCCCACAGATACGCAGTATTTT.

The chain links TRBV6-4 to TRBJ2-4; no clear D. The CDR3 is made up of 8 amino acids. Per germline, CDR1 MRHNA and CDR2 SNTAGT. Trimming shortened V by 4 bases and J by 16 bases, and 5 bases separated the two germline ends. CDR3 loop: CASSVPYF. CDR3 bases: TGTGCCAGCAGTGTCCCCTACTTC.

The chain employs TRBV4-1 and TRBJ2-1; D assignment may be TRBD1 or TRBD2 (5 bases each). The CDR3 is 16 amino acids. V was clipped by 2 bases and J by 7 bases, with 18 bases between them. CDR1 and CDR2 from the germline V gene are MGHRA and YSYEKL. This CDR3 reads CASSQSLGTTGNEQFF. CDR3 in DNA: TGCGCCAGCAGCCAATCGCTGGGGACGACGGGGAATGAGCAGTTCTTC.

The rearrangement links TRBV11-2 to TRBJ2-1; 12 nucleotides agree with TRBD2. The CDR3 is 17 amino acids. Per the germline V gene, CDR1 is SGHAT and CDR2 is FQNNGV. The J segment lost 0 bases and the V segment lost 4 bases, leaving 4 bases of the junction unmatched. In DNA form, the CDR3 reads TGTGCCAGCAGCTCAGGACTAGCGGGAATCTCCTACAATGAGCAGTTCTTC. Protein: CASSSGLAGISYNEQFF.

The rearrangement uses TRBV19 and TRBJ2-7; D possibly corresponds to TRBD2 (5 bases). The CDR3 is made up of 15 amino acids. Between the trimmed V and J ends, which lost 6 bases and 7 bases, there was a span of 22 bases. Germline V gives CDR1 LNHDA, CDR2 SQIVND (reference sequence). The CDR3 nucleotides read TGTGCCAGTAGCCCTGCCGGGATCCTGCTCGGGGAGCAGTACTTC. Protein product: CASSPAGILLGEQYF.

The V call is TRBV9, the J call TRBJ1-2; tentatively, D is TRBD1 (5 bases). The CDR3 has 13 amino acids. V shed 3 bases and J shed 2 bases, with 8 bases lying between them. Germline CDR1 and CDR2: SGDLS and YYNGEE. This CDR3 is CASSGQKNYGYTF. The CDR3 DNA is TGTGCCAGCAGCGGACAGAAAAACTATGGCTACACCTTC.

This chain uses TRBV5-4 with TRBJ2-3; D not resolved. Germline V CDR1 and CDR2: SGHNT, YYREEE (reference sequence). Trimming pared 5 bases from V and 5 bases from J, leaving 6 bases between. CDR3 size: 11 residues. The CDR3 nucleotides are TGTGCCAGCAGTTGGGGAGATACGCAGTATTTT. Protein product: CASSWGDTQYF.

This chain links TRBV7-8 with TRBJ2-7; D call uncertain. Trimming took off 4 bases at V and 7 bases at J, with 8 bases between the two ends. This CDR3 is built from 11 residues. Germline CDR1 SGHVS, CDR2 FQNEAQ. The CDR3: CASSSPSEQYF. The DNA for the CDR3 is TGTGCCAGCAGCTCCCCCTCAGAGCAGTACTTC.

CDR3 sequence: CASSLEGRGSFWNEQFF. The CDR3 nucleotides read TGCGCCAGCAGCTTGGAGGGCAGGGGATCATTCTGGAATGAGCAGTTCTTC. The chain is built from TRBV5-1 and TRBJ2-1, with a tentative D call TRBD1 (6 bases). The CDR3 length is 17 residues. CDR1 and CDR2 from the germline V gene are SGHRS and YFSETQ. V was trimmed by 0 bases and J by 7 bases, leaving 20 bases between them.

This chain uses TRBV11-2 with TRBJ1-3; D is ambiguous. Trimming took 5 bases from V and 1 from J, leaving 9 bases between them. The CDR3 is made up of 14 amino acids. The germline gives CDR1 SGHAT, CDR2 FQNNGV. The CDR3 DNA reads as TGTGCCAGCAGCCCGGGGAGGTCTGGAAACACCATATATTTT. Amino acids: CASSPGRSGNTIYF.